Presented here are 29 T cell receptor beta chains from one specimen sequenced in a study of blood T cell repertoires in COVID-19. Only in-frame clones appear in the TCRdb table, and some are missing; sequencing was by immunoSEQ multiplex PCR. The sample holds about 240,000 clones, 80% to 85% seen once. Sequenced material: peripheral blood. Every receptor here comes from a woman between 18 and 29 years old with acute or convalescent COVID-19.

The V call is TRBV10-2, the J call TRBJ1-5, with D perhaps matching TRBD1 (5 bases). The CDR3 consists of 13 residues. Germline lookup yields CDR1 WSHSY and CDR2 SAAADI. V was clipped by 10 bases and J by 6 bases, with 16 bases between them. The CDR3 reads CATRPGEGQPQHF. CDR3 bases: TGCGCCACGCGACCGGGGGAGGGTCAGCCCCAGCATTTT.

The CDR3 nucleotides read TGTGCCAGCAGTCCGTTACATTGGGCTTTCTTT. Translated, it gives CASSPLHWAFF. The rearrangement uses TRBV7-3 and TRBJ1-1, with unresolved D. Germline CDR1 SGHTA, CDR2 FQGTGA. V was cut by 6 bases and J by 11 bases, with 13 bases left in between. CDR3 length: 11 residues.

The chain joins TRBV7-9 to TRBJ2-2; 7 bases fit TRBD2. Germline lookup yields CDR1 SEHNR and CDR2 FQNEAQ (reference sequence). The CDR3 runs to 15 residues. The ends lost 3 bases at V and 4 bases at J; junction bases unmatched: 5. CDR3 coding DNA: TGTGCCAGCAGCTTTGGGGCTAGCGGCACCGGGGAGCTGTTTTTT. This encodes CASSFGASGTGELFF.

The chain has TRBV15 and TRBJ2-5; perhaps TRBD1 as D (5 bases). The CDR3 covers 14 residues. V was clipped by 2 bases and J by 5 bases, with 12 bases between them. From germline, CDR1 is LNHNV and CDR2 YYDKDF (reference sequence). The CDR3 here is CATSRSRARETQYF. The DNA for the CDR3 is TGTGCCACCAGCAGAAGCAGGGCCCGGGAGACCCAGTACTTC. Complete variable domain (other parts from reference TRBV15 and TRBJ2-5): DAMVIQNPRYQVTQFGKPVTLSCSQTLNHNVMYWYQQKSSQAPKLLFHYYDKDFNNEADTPDNFQSRRPNTSFCFLDIRSPGLGDTAMYLCATSRSRARETQYFGPGTRLLVL.

This clone was counted a single time. The chain carries TRBV4-3 and TRBJ2-1; the D is unclear. From germline, CDR1 is LGHNA and CDR2 YSLEER. V gave up 1 base and J gave up 5 bases, with 12 bases separating them. This CDR3 comprises 15 residues. The CDR3 nucleotides are TGCGCCAGCAGCCAAGGGAATCTAGTGAACAATGAGCAGTTCTTC. This encodes CASSQGNLVNNEQFF.

On this clone: An end of the junction differs from the germline gene, which may be a read error. The CDR3 sequence: CASSFGSGRFNEQFF. CDR3 in DNA: TGTGCTAGCAGCTTTGGTAGCGGGAGATTCAATGAGCAGTTCTTC. The chain uses TRBV7-7 and TRBJ2-1, with 9 bases fitting TRBD2. Looked up from germline, CDR1 is SSHAT and CDR2 is FNYEAQ (reference sequence). The CDR3 covers 15 residues. Drawing the rest from reference TRBV7-7 and TRBJ2-1, the complete variable domain is GAGVSQSPRYKVTKRGQDVTLRCDPISSHATLYWYQQALGQGPEFLTYFNYEAQPDKSGLPSDRFSAERPEGSISTLTIQRTEQRDSAMYRCASSFGSGRFNEQFFGPGTRLTVL.

In the case of this clone: A read error may account for a junction end that differs from germline. V is TRBV7-7 and J is TRBJ2-3; 10 bases align to TRBD2. The CDR3 has 15 residues. Germline V CDR1 and CDR2: SSHAT, FNYEAQ (reference sequence). CDR3 residues: CASSFTSGTTDTQYF. The DNA for the CDR3 is TGTGCTAGCAGTTTTACTAGCGGGACCACAGATACGCAGTATTTT. Full variable domain (remainder filled in from reference TRBV7-7 and TRBJ2-3): GAGVSQSPRYKVTKRGQDVTLRCDPISSHATLYWYQQALGQGPEFLTYFNYEAQPDKSGLPSDRFSAERPEGSISTLTIQRTEQRDSAMYRCASSFTSGTTDTQYFGPGTRLTVL.

The chain carries TRBV6-2 or TRBV6-3 and TRBJ1-2; 10 bases match TRBD1. With V trimmed by 6 bases and J by 4 bases, 8 bases remained unmatched. Per germline, CDR1 MNHEY and CDR2 SVGEGT. The CDR3 is 15 amino acids. CDR3 amino acids: CASSQTGGGGYGYTF. In nucleotides, the CDR3 is TGTGCCAGCAGCCAGACAGGGGGCGGCGGCTATGGCTACACCTTC.

A few counts support this clone. V and J are TRBV5-1 and TRBJ1-2; 8 nucleotides agree with TRBD1. The CDR3 length is 15 residues. Germline V gene sequence: CDR1 SGHRS, CDR2 YFSETQ. V trimming: 3 bases; J trimming: 7 bases; junction bases outside the gene matches: 11. CDR3 protein: CASSYPDREGLGYTF. The CDR3 DNA reads as TGCGCCAGCAGCTACCCGGACAGGGAGGGTCTTGGCTACACCTTC. Full variable domain (outside the CDR3, taken from reference TRBV5-1 and TRBJ1-2): KAGVTQTPRYLIKTRGQQVTLSCSPISGHRSVSWYQQTPGQGLQFLFEYFSETQRNKGNFPGRFSGRQFSNSRSEMNVSTLELGDSALYLCASSYPDREGLGYTFGSGTRLTVV.

The chain couples TRBV3-1 (or the pseudogene TRBV3-2) to TRBJ2-1, with 7 bases fitting TRBD2. The V gene end was trimmed by 3 bases and the J gene end by 2 bases; junction bases not matched to a gene: 10. This CDR3 has 17 amino acids. From germline, CDR1 is LGHDT and CDR2 YNNKEL (reference sequence). The CDR3 here is CASSHPLRGTTYNEQFF. CDR3 coding DNA: TGTGCCAGCAGCCACCCTTTGAGAGGGACTACCTACAATGAGCAGTTCTTC.

The chain is built from TRBV7-2 and TRBJ2-7; 7 bases line up with TRBD2. J lost 6 bases, V lost 1 base, and 9 bases had no gene match. This CDR3 has 15 amino acids. Looked up from germline, CDR1 is SGHTA and CDR2 is FQGNSA. CDR3 residues: CASSLGRAWGGEQYF. CDR3 nucleotide sequence: TGTGCCAGCAGCTTAGGCAGGGCCTGGGGGGGCGAGCAGTACTTC.

This chain links TRBV28 with TRBJ2-7, with 8 bases identical to TRBD2. J lost 3 bases, V lost 7 bases, and 8 bases had no gene match. Germline V gene data show CDR1 as MDHEN and CDR2 as SYDVKM. This CDR3 has 14 amino acids. In DNA, the CDR3 is TGTGCCAGCATCCCCGAACGGGAGGGCTACGAGCAGTACTTC. Residues: CASIPEREGYEQYF.

The chain couples TRBV9 to TRBJ2-1; 12 bases align to TRBD2. V lost 0 bases and J lost 8; bases outside the gene matches: 9. Germline assignment: CDR1 SGDLS and CDR2 YYNGEE. This CDR3 region has 17 residues. The CDR3 sequence: CASSVDQLAGGPDEQFF. The DNA of the CDR3 is TGTGCCAGCAGCGTAGACCAACTAGCGGGAGGTCCGGATGAGCAGTTCTTC.

The gene calls are TRBV13 and TRBJ2-1; 10 bases are a match to TRBD2. J gave up 0 bases and V 5 bases, and 7 bases lay outside the gene matches. The CDR3 has 17 residues. In germline, CDR1 is PRHDT, CDR2 FYEKMQ (reference sequence). The CDR3: CASSAGTSASSYNEQFF. The CDR3 nucleotides read TGTGCCAGCAGCGCTGGGACTAGCGCGAGCTCCTACAATGAGCAGTTCTTC.

V and J are TRBV4-2 and TRBJ2-3; no definite D call. V was cut by 0 bases and J by 3 bases, with 13 bases left in between. CDR3 length equals 16 residues. Germline V gives CDR1 LGHNA, CDR2 YNFKEQ. CDR3 nucleotide sequence: TGTGCCAGCAGCCAAGACTCTAGTATTGGTACAGATACGCAGTATTTT. Translated: CASSQDSSIGTDTQYF.

This rearrangement joins TRBV5-1 to TRBJ1-2; tentatively, D is TRBD1 (6 bases). The V end was cut by 0 bases, the J end by 6 bases, with 15 bases between. The CDR3 runs to 15 residues. Germline assignment: CDR1 SGHRS and CDR2 YFSETQ. The CDR3 spells CASSLGGGAADGYTF. The CDR3 nucleotides read TGCGCCAGCAGCTTGGGTGGGGGCGCCGCTGATGGCTACACCTTC.

The V gene is TRBV19, the J gene TRBJ1-6, with 8 positions matching TRBD1. This CDR3 region has 14 residues. The V gene's germline CDR1 is LNHDA and CDR2 SQIVND (reference sequence). Germline trimming cut 6 bases from V and 7 bases from J; bases unmatched to any gene: 5. In DNA, the CDR3 is TGTGCCAGTAGCAGGGACAGGAGGAATTCACCCCTCCACTTT. It codes for CASSRDRRNSPLHF.

The genes are TRBV7-8 and TRBJ2-2; no definite D call. Between the trimmed V and J ends, which lost 5 bases and 6 bases, there was a span of 19 bases. Germline CDR1 and CDR2: SGHVS and FQNEAQ. The CDR3 sequence is 16 residues long. In nucleotides, the CDR3 is TGTGCCAGCAGCCCGTTATCGTTGGGCTACTCCGGGGAGCTGTTTTTT. Amino acids: CASSPLSLGYSGELFF.

This chain connects TRBV19 to TRBJ1-2; D is possibly TRBD1 (6 bases). V lost 10 bases, J lost 3 bases, and 30 bases lay in between. The CDR3 sequence is 18 residues long. Germline CDR1 is LNHDA and CDR2 is SQIVND (reference sequence). CDR3 residues: CATLPSMSGESLYYGYTF. The CDR3 nucleotides are TGTGCCACCTTACCCTCGATGTCAGGGGAGTCCCTATACTATGGCTACACCTTC.

The V gene is TRBV7-9, the J gene TRBJ2-5, with 7 nucleotides matching TRBD1. The CDR3 length is 15 residues. Unmatched junction bases numbered 4, after V lost 3 bases and J lost 0 bases. Germline V gene lookup returns CDR1 SEHNR and CDR2 FQNEAQ (reference sequence). CDR3 sequence reads: CASSFQTGNQETQYF. In DNA form, the CDR3 reads TGTGCCAGCAGCTTTCAGACAGGGAACCAAGAGACCCAGTACTTC.

The gene calls are TRBV4-3 and TRBJ2-1; possibly TRBD2 for D (6 bases). V lost 1 base and J lost 6, with 16 bases in between. The CDR3 is 16 amino acids. Germline V gives CDR1 LGHNA, CDR2 YSLEER. The CDR3 region is CASSQGGVSSVNEQFF. In nucleotides, the CDR3 is TGCGCCAGCAGCCAAGGAGGTGTCTCTAGCGTCAATGAGCAGTTCTTC.

The V and J genes are TRBV19 and TRBJ1-6; TRBD1 matches 7 bases. Germline V gene lookup returns CDR1 LNHDA and CDR2 SQIVND (reference sequence). Unmatched junction bases numbered 5, after V lost 9 bases and J lost 0 bases. The CDR3 consists of 15 residues. CDR3 sequence reads: CASRDSSSYNSPLHF. CDR3 nucleotides: TGTGCCAGCAGGGACAGTTCCTCCTATAATTCACCCCTCCACTTT.

This sequence joins TRBV7-9 and TRBJ2-3, with D tentatively TRBD2 (6 bases). The CDR3 covers 15 residues. Germline CDR1 and CDR2: SEHNR and FQNEAQ (reference sequence). The ends were cut back, 1 base at V and 1 base at J, with 9 bases in the middle. CDR3 sequence: CASSLGAGGTDTQYF. The DNA for the CDR3 is TGTGCCAGCAGCTTAGGAGCGGGTGGCACAGATACGCAGTATTTT.

The chain combines TRBV27 with TRBJ2-3; the match to TRBD2 covers 9 bases. The V gene end was trimmed by 0 bases and the J gene end by 1 base; junction bases not matched to a gene: 2. This CDR3 contains 16 residues. Germline assignment: CDR1 MNHEY and CDR2 SMNVEV (reference sequence). CDR3 sequence: CASSLSIAGGTDTQYF. The CDR3 nucleotides are TGTGCCAGCAGTTTATCGATAGCGGGAGGCACAGATACGCAGTATTTT.

The count of this clone is one. V and J are TRBV5-1 and TRBJ2-7; weak D call: TRBD1 (5 bases). Trimming took off 4 bases at V and 5 bases at J, with 13 bases between the two ends. The CDR3 contains 13 residues. Germline assignment: CDR1 SGHRS and CDR2 YFSETQ. The CDR3: CASSGPGFDEQYF. CDR3 sequence (DNA): TGCGCCAGCAGCGGACCAGGGTTCGACGAGCAGTACTTC.

In its sample, this clone was seen once. The chain joins TRBV9 to TRBJ2-2, with 7 bases aligning to TRBD2. CDR3 length: 14 residues. Germline V gives CDR1 SGDLS, CDR2 YYNGEE. The junction had 3 bases not matched to a gene; V was cut back by 7 bases and J by 0 bases. The CDR3 region is CASAGVPNTGELFF. For the CDR3, the DNA is TGTGCCAGCGCGGGGGTACCGAACACCGGGGAGCTGTTTTTT.

This clone was seen only a few times. This sequence joins TRBV5-1 and TRBJ1-4; D not resolved. Per germline, CDR1 SGHRS and CDR2 YFSETQ. CDR3 length equals 13 residues. V was pared by 0 bases and J by 7 bases, with 7 bases between. The CDR3 DNA is TGCGCCAGCAGCTTGGCAGGCGTTGAAAAACTGTTTTTT. Translated: CASSLAGVEKLFF.

V usage is TRBV6-5 and J usage is TRBJ2-1; 8 bases fit TRBD1. The CDR3 loop spans 15 amino acids. Trimming took 6 bases from V and 6 from J; bases not matched to a gene: 10. Germline V gene data show CDR1 as MNHEY and CDR2 as SVGAGI. As DNA, the CDR3 is TGTGCCAGCAGGTATGGGACAGGTCGATTCAATGAGCAGTTCTTC. Encoded protein: CASRYGTGRFNEQFF.

The V gene is TRBV11-2, the J gene TRBJ1-2, with D possibly being TRBD1 (5 bases). The CDR3 extends over 15 amino acids. The V gene lost 3 bases and the J gene lost 5 bases, with 16 bases spanning the gap. Germline CDR1 is SGHAT and CDR2 is FQNNGV. The CDR3 protein is CASSLGGGSRYGYTF. DNA of the CDR3: TGTGCCAGCAGCTTGGGGGGAGGGTCTCGGTATGGCTACACCTTC. Full variable domain (missing parts from reference TRBV11-2 and TRBJ1-2): EAGVAQSPRYKIIEKRQSVAFWCNPISGHATLYWYQQILGQGPKLLIQFQNNGVVDDSQLPKDRFSAERLKGVDSTLKIQPAKLEDSAVYLCASSLGGGSRYGYTFGSGTRLTVV.